The 19 T cell receptor beta chains below were found in one sample sequenced in a study of T cell responses to AZD1222 COVID-19 vaccine. Profiled with immunoSEQ multiplex PCR; TCRdb holds only in-frame clones, not every one. This sample carries 90,000 to 130,000 clones, 81% of them seen once, and the ten largest clones take 3.5% to 5.5%. Sequenced here: peripheral blood, sampled on day 0 of AZD1222 vaccination. Source of these receptors: an adult in good health.

This clone was picked up one time. The rearrangement uses TRBV19 and TRBJ1-1; unclear D gene. The length of the CDR3 is 12 residues. Looked up from germline, CDR1 is LNHDA and CDR2 is SQIVND (reference sequence). Trimming took off 10 bases at V and 5 bases at J, with 14 bases between the two ends. The CDR3 spells CATLSRRTEAFF. The CDR3 nucleotides are TGTGCCACCCTATCCCGGCGAACTGAAGCTTTCTTT. Full variable domain (rest looked up from reference TRBV19 and TRBJ1-1): DGGITQSPKYLFRKEGQNVTLSCEQNLNHDAMYWYRQDPGQGLRLIYYSQIVNDFQKGDIAEGYSVSREKKESFPLTVTSAQKNPTAFYLCATLSRRTEAFFGQGTRLTVV.

V is TRBV23-1 and J is TRBJ2-4; no reliable D call. TRBV23-1 is classed as an ORF, of uncertain function. V was trimmed by 0 bases and J by 0 bases, leaving 33 bases between them. This CDR3 has 24 residues. The CDR3 region has the DNA TGCGCCAGCAGTCAATCGTATCGCAAACAGCGAGACTCCAAAAACAAAGAAGCCAAAAACATTCAGTACTTC. Amino acids: CASSQSYRKQRDSKNKEAKNIQYF.

The chain carries TRBV28 and TRBJ1-5, with 11 bases identical to TRBD1. Trimming took 5 bases from V and 6 from J; bases not matched to a gene: 6. This CDR3 comprises 15 residues. Germline CDR1 is MDHEN and CDR2 is SYDVKM. Here the CDR3 DNA reads TGTGCCAGCAGTCTCCGGACAGGGGGCGGTCAGCCCCAGCATTTT. It translates to CASSLRTGGGQPQHF.

V and J are TRBV28 and TRBJ1-5; D possibly corresponds to TRBD1 (5 bases). Germline CDR1 and CDR2: MDHEN and SYDVKM. The CDR3 covers 15 residues. V was clipped by 4 bases and J by 3 bases, with 13 bases between them. CDR3: CASSSPGQINQPQHF. In nucleotides, the CDR3 is TGTGCCAGCAGTTCACCCGGACAAATCAATCAGCCCCAGCATTTT.

The table lists this clone with a count of one. The gene calls are TRBV19 and TRBJ2-7; 11 bases map to TRBD2. The CDR3 is 15 amino acids. Trimming took 5 bases from V and 5 from J; bases not matched to a gene: 8. CDR1 and CDR2 (germline): LNHDA, SQIVND (reference sequence). The chain's CDR3 is CASSSTSGSNHEQYF. In nucleotides, the CDR3 is TGTGCCAGTAGTTCCACTAGCGGGAGTAACCACGAGCAGTACTTC.

The chain joins TRBV19 to TRBJ2-1, with a tentative D call TRBD2 (7 bases). The CDR3 runs to 14 residues. V dropped 7 bases and J dropped 1 base, with 11 bases sitting between them. CDR1 is LNHDA and CDR2 is SQIVND in the germline V gene (reference sequence). CDR3 residues: CASMGGGSYNEQFF. The CDR3 DNA reads as TGTGCCAGTATGGGAGGGGGATCCTACAATGAGCAGTTCTTC.

This clone has just one count. V gene TRBV6-1 combines with J gene TRBJ1-2; D is unresolved. The CDR3 sequence is 14 residues long. The V end was cut by 1 base, the J end by 0 bases, with 6 bases between. Germline loops: CDR1 MNHNS, CDR2 SASEGT. The CDR3 is CASSEGGPNYGYTF. CDR3 sequence (DNA): TGTGCCAGCAGTGAAGGAGGCCCTAACTATGGCTACACCTTC.

The gene calls are TRBV3-1 (or the pseudogene TRBV3-2) and TRBJ1-4; D perhaps matches TRBD1 (6 bases). This CDR3 has 12 residues. Germline CDR1 is LGHDT and CDR2 is YNNKEL (reference sequence). The ends were cut back, 10 bases at V and 8 bases at J, with 14 bases in the middle. The CDR3: CATGGRDEKLFF. The CDR3 DNA is TGTGCCACGGGGGGCCGGGACGAAAAACTGTTTTTT.

The genes are TRBV5-1 and TRBJ2-1; 11 nucleotides match TRBD2. V gave up 5 bases and J gave up 12 bases; unmatched junction bases: 4. Per germline, CDR1 SGHRS and CDR2 YFSETQ. The CDR3 covers 12 residues. CDR3 nucleotide sequence: TGCGCCAGCAGTCTAGCGGGAGGAAGGCAGTTCTTC. Amino acids: CASSLAGGRQFF.

The chain links TRBV11-2 to TRBJ2-4; D is undetermined. This CDR3 comprises 18 residues. V was pared by 5 bases and J by 0 bases, with 20 bases between. The germline CDR1 and CDR2 sequences are SGHAT and FQNNGV. DNA for the CDR3: TGTGCCAGCAGCCAGCTTGTCCCGAAAGGGCTAGCCAAAAACATTCAGTACTTC. Residues: CASSQLVPKGLAKNIQYF.

The DNA for the CDR3 is TGTGCCAGCTCACCTGACAGGGTGAGGACGGATCAGTGGCCCTCTGGGGCCAACGTCCTGACTTTC. It codes for CASSPDRVRTDQWPSGANVLTF. V is TRBV18 and J is TRBJ2-6; 7 nucleotides line up with TRBD1. V gave up 3 bases and J gave up 0 bases; unmatched junction bases: 20. Germline CDR1 reads KGHSH; CDR2 reads LQKENI. The CDR3 consists of 22 residues.

The chain uses TRBV5-6 and TRBJ1-5; D call uncertain. Germline V lookup: CDR1 SGHDT, CDR2 YYEEEE. V was pared by 3 bases and J by 1 base, with 11 bases between. CDR3 length equals 15 residues. The CDR3 loop reads CASSSWRSSNQPQHF. The CDR3 DNA sequence: TGTGCCAGCAGCTCTTGGAGGTCAAGCAATCAGCCCCAGCATTTT.

This chain joins TRBV4-1 and TRBJ2-6, with D perhaps matching TRBD1 (5 bases). The CDR3 covers 17 residues. V dropped 0 bases and J dropped 1 base, with 10 bases sitting between them. Germline V lookup: CDR1 MGHRA, CDR2 YSYEKL. CDR3 sequence: CASSQEQEMSGANVLTF. CDR3 nucleotides: TGCGCCAGCAGCCAAGAACAGGAGATGTCTGGGGCCAACGTCCTGACTTTC.

The chain employs TRBV7-2 and TRBJ1-1; D is undetermined. The germline V gene has CDR1 SGHTA and CDR2 FQGNSA. The CDR3 is 14 residues long. Trimming shortened V by 2 bases and J by 1 base, and 8 bases separated the two germline ends. The DNA of the CDR3 is TGTGCCAGCAGCTTAAACGGACCGAACACTGAAGCTTTCTTT. Translating it yields CASSLNGPNTEAFF. Complete variable domain (other parts from reference TRBV7-2 and TRBJ1-1): GAGVSQSPSNKVTEKGKDVELRCDPISGHTALYWYRQSLGQGLEFLIYFQGNSAPDKSGLPSDRFSAERTGGSVSTLTIQRTQQEDSAVYLCASSLNGPNTEAFFGQGTRLTVV.

This clone was counted a few times. This chain uses TRBV9 with TRBJ2-7; tentative D call: TRBD2 (7 bases). CDR3 length: 15 residues. The germline CDR1 and CDR2 sequences are SGDLS and YYNGEE. Trimming pared 0 bases from V and 4 bases from J, leaving 14 bases between. The CDR3: CASSVAPGGLYEQYF. The DNA for the CDR3 is TGTGCCAGCAGCGTAGCACCGGGGGGCCTTTACGAGCAGTACTTC.

The V call is TRBV5-1, the J call TRBJ2-7, with D tentatively TRBD1 (6 bases). The germline V and J ends were trimmed by 1 base and 6 bases, with 17 bases remaining between them. This CDR3 is built from 15 residues. Germline loops: CDR1 SGHRS, CDR2 YFSETQ. The CDR3 DNA is TGCGCCAGCAGCTTGCGCCCAGGGGTCTCTGGCGAGCAGTACTTC. This codes for CASSLRPGVSGEQYF.

CDR3 protein: CAWNRDAGNTIYF. The CDR3 coding sequence is TGTGCCTGGAACAGGGATGCTGGAAACACCATATATTTT. The chain couples TRBV30 to TRBJ1-3, with D possibly TRBD1 on 6 matching bases. The CDR3 runs to 13 residues. V was pared by 4 bases and J by 2 bases, with 9 bases between. Germline-derived CDR1 and CDR2 are GTSNPN and SVGIG (reference sequence).

J is TRBJ1-3 and V is TRBV11-2; D not certain. CDR3 length: 14 amino acids. V was trimmed by 5 bases and J by 0 bases, leaving 8 bases between them. CDR1 and CDR2 from the germline V gene are SGHAT and FQNNGV. The CDR3 protein is CASSPHSSGNTIYF. CDR3 bases: TGTGCCAGCAGCCCCCACTCCTCTGGAAACACCATATATTTT.

The chain couples TRBV5-1 to TRBJ1-4; 8 nucleotides agree with TRBD1. V dropped 0 bases and J dropped 11; count of bases not matched to a gene: 3. CDR1 and CDR2 from the germline V gene are SGHRS and YFSETQ. This CDR3 contains 13 residues. CDR3 bases: TGCGCCAGCAGCTTGGCAGGGGGCGGGAAACTGTTTTTT. Encoded protein: CASSLAGGGKLFF.